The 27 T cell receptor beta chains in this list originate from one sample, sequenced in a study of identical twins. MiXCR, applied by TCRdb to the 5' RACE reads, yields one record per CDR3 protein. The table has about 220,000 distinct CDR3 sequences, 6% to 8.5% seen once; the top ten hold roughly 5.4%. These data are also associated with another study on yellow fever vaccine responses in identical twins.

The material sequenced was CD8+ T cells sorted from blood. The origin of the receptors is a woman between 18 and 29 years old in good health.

CDR3 coding DNA: TGTGCCAGCAGTGAAGCGTGGGAGGGGGCGGACACAGATACGCAGTATTTT. Translated, it gives CASSEAWEGADTDTQYF. The rearrangement uses TRBV2 and TRBJ2-3; D may be TRBD1 or TRBD2 (7 bases each). This CDR3 is built from 17 residues. The ends were cut back, 0 bases at V and 2 bases at J, with 15 bases in the middle. Germline V CDR1 and CDR2: SNHLY, FYNNEI.

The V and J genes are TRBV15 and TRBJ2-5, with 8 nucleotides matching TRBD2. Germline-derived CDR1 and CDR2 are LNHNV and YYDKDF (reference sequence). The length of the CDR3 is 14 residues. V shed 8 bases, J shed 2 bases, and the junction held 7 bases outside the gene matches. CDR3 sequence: CATGYRGGQETQYF. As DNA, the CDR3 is TGTGCCACCGGGTATCGGGGGGGGCAAGAGACCCAGTACTTC.

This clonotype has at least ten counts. The CDR3 here is CASSQAGGDEKLFF. The CDR3 bases are TGCGCCAGCAGCCAAGCGGGGGGGGATGAAAAACTGTTTTTT. V usage is TRBV4-1 and J usage is TRBJ1-4; a weak D match, TRBD1 (5 bases). Germline CDR1 and CDR2: MGHRA and YSYEKL. The CDR3 is 14 amino acids. Trimming removed 1 base at V and 6 bases at J, with 9 bases between.

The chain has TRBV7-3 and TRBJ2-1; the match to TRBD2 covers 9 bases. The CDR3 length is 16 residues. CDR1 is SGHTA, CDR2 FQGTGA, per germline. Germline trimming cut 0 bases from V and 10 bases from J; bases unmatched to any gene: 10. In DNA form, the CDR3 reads TGTGCCAGCAGCTTAACGCCTAGCGGGACGGTGAGAGAGCAGTTCTTC. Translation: CASSLTPSGTVREQFF.

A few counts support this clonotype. The CDR3, as DNA: TGCAGTGCTAGACCTGAGCTAGCGGGAGAAATAAATGAGCAGTTCTTC. Amino acid sequence: CSARPELAGEINEQFF. V and J are TRBV20-1 and TRBJ2-1, with 10 bases identical to TRBD2. The CDR3 length is 16 residues. The germline CDR1 and CDR2 sequences are DFQATT and SNEGSKA (reference sequence). With 2 bases clipped from V and 7 bases from J, the junction kept 11 bases outside the gene matches.

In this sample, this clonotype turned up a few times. The CDR3 protein is CATSHEQGSLDTQYF. CDR3 sequence (DNA): TGTGCCACCAGCCACGAACAGGGGAGCCTGGATACGCAGTATTTT. The chain combines TRBV15 with TRBJ2-3; 7 bases are shared with TRBD1. V lost 5 bases to trimming and J lost 6 bases; unmatched junction nucleotides: 11. Germline V lookup: CDR1 LNHNV, CDR2 YYDKDF (reference sequence). The CDR3 spans 15 residues.

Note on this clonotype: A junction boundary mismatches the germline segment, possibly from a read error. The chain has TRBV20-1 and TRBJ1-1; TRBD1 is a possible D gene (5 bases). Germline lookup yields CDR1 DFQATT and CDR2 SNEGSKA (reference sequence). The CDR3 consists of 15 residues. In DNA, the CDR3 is TGCTGTGCTAGAGACCCGCGGGGGGAGGTGACTGAAGCTTTCTTT. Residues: CCARDPRGEVTEAFF.

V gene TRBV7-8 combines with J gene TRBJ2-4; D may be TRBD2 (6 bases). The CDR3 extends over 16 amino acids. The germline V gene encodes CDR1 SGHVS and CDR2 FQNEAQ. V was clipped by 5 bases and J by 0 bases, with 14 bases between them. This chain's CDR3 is CASSAGGVLAKNIQYF. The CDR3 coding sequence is TGTGCCAGCAGCGCCGGGGGTGTACTAGCCAAAAACATTCAGTACTTC.

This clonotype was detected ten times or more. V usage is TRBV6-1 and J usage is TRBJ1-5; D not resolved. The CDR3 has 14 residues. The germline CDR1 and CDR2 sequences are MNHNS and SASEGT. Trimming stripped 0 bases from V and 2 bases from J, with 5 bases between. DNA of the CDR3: TGTGCCAGCAGTGAAGCTACAGGCAATCAGCCCCAGCATTTT. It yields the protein CASSEATGNQPQHF.

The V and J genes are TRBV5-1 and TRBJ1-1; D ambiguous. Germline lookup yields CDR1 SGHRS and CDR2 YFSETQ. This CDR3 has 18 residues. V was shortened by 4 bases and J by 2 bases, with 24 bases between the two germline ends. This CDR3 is CASSPYDIGPRSNTEAFF. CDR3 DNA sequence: TGCGCCAGCAGCCCGTATGATATCGGGCCGAGGAGCAACACTGAAGCTTTCTTT.

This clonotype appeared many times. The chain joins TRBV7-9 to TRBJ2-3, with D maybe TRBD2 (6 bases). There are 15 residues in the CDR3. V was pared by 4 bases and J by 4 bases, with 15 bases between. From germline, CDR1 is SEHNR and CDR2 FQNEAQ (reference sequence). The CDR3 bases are TGTGCCAGCAGCTCGACCTGGGGAGGCGCAGATACGCAGTATTTT. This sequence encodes CASSSTWGGADTQYF.

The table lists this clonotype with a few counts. CDR3 region: CASSVPPGQFNEQFF. CDR3 in DNA: TGTGCCAGCAGCGTACCACCAGGACAGTTCAATGAGCAGTTCTTC. The chain links TRBV9 to TRBJ2-1, with D possibly TRBD1 on 6 matching bases. Per germline, CDR1 SGDLS and CDR2 YYNGEE. This CDR3 has 15 amino acids. Trimming shortened V by 1 base and J by 6 bases, and 14 bases separated the two germline ends.

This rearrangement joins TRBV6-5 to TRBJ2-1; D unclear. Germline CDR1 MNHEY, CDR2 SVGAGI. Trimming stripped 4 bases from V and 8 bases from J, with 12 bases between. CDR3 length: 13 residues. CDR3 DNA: TGTGCCAGCAGTTCGGGTAGTTTATATGAGCAGTTCTTC. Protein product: CASSSGSLYEQFF.

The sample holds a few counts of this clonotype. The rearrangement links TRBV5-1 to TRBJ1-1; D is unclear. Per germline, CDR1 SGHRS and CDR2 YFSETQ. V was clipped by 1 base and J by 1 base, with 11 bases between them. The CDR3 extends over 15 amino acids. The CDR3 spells CASSLNRQSNTEAFF. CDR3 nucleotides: TGCGCCAGCAGCTTGAATCGTCAGTCGAACACTGAAGCTTTCTTT.

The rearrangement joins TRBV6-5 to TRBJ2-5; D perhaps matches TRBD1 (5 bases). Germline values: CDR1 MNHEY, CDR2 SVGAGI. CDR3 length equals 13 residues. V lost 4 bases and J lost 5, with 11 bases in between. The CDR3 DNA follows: TGTGCCAGCAGTTTGGGCAGGGTGGAGACCCAGTACTTC. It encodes CASSLGRVETQYF.

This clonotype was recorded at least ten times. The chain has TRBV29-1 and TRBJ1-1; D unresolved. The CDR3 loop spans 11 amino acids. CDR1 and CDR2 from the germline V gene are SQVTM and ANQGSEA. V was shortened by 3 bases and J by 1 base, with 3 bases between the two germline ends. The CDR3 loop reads CSVEENTEAFF. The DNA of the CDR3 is TGCAGCGTTGAGGAGAACACTGAAGCTTTCTTT.

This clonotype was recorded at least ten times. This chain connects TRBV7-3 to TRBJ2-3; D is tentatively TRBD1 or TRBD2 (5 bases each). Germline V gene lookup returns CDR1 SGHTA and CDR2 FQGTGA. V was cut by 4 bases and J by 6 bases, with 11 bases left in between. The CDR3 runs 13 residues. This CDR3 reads CASSYTGPDTQYF. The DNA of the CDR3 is TGTGCCAGCAGCTATACGGGGCCCGATACGCAGTATTTT.

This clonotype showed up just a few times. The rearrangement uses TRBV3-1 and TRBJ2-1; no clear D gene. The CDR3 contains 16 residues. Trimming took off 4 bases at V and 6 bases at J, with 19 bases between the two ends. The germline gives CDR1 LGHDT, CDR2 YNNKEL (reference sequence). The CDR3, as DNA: TGTGCCAGCAGCCTGAAAAGCTATGGTGCCCGCAATGAGCAGTTCTTC. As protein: CASSLKSYGARNEQFF.

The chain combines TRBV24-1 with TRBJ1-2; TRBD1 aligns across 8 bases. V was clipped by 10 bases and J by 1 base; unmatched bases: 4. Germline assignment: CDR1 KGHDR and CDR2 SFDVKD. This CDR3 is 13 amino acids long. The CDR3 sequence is CATGDRHNYGYTF. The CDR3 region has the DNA TGTGCCACTGGGGACAGGCATAACTATGGCTACACCTTC.

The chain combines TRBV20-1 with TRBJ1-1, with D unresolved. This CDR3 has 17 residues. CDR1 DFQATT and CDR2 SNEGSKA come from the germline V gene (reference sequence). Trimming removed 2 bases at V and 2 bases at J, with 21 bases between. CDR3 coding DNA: TGCAGTGCTAGACAACCTACAGCCTTCCGGGGAAACACTGAAGCTTTCTTT. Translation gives CSARQPTAFRGNTEAFF.

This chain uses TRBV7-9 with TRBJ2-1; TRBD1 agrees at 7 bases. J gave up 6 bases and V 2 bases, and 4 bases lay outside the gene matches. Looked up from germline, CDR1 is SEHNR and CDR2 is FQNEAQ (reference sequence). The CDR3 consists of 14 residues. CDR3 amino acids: CASSLPDRVNEQFF. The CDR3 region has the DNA TGTGCCAGCAGCTTACCAGACAGGGTCAATGAGCAGTTCTTC.

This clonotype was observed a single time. The CDR3 reads CASSIDDPGTSGWYNEQFF. In DNA form, the CDR3 reads TGTGCCAGCAGCATAGACGACCCCGGGACTAGCGGGTGGTACAATGAGCAGTTCTTC. The chain has TRBV4-2 and TRBJ2-1, with 12 nucleotides matching TRBD2. Germline V gene data show CDR1 as LGHNA and CDR2 as YNFKEQ. V lost 5 bases and J lost 4; bases outside the gene matches: 15. The CDR3 is 19 residues long.

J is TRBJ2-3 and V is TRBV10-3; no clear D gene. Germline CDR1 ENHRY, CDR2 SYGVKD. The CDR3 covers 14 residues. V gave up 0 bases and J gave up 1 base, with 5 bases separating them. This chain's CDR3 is CAISESWGTDTQYF. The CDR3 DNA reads TGTGCCATCAGTGAGTCTTGGGGCACAGATACGCAGTATTTT.

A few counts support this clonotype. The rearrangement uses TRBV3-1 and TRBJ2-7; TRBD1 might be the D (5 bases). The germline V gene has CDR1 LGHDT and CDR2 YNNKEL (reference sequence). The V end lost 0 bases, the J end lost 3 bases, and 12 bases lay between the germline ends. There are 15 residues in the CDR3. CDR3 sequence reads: CASSQDRAGDYEQYF. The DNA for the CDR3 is TGTGCCAGCAGCCAAGACAGGGCAGGCGACTACGAGCAGTACTTC.

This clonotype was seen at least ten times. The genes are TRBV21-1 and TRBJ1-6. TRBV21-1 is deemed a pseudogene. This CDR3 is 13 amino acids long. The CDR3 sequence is CASSKVGASPLHF. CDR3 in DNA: TGTGCCAGCAGCAAAGTAGGAGCTTCACCCCTCCACTTT.

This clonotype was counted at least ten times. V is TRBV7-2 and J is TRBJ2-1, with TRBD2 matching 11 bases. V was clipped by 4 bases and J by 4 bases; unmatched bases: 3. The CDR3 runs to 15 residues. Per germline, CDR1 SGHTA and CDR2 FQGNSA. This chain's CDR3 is CASSSTSGTYNEQFF. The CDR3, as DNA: TGTGCCAGCAGCTCGACTAGCGGGACGTACAATGAGCAGTTCTTC.

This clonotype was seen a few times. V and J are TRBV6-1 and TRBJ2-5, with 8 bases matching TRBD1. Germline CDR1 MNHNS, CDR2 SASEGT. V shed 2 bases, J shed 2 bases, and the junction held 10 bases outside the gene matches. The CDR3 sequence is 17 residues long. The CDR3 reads CASSEFGTGVGQETQYF. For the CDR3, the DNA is TGTGCCAGCAGTGAATTTGGGACAGGAGTCGGGCAAGAGACCCAGTACTTC.